This T cell receptor beta chain was recovered during a study of shared clonotypes between healthy human individuals. Sequenced by immunoSEQ multiplex PCR; TCRdb stores in-frame clones only, minus some. The sample has more than 450,000 clones, 75% to 85% seen once; the top ten hold around 13%. Germline loops: CDR1 LNHDA, CDR2 SQIVND (reference sequence). The CDR3 extends over 14 amino acids. The germline V and J ends were trimmed by 8 bases and 1 base, with 9 bases remaining between them. The source of this sequence is a woman aged 35 to 49 in good health. Some clones in this sample may be carry-over from other donors' samples. The sample consisted of PBMCs. The V call is TRBV19, the J call TRBJ2-6; tentative D call: TRBD1 (5 bases). CDR3: CASAQGSGANVLTF. For the CDR3, the DNA is TGTGCCAGTGCGCAGGGATCTGGGGCCAACGTCCTGACTTTC. Filled out from reference TRBV19 and TRBJ2-6, the complete variable domain reads DGGITQSPKYLFRKEGQNVTLSCEQNLNHDAMYWYRQDPGQGLRLIYYSQIVNDFQKGDIAEGYSVSREKKESFPLTVTSAQKNPTAFYLCASAQGSGANVLTFGAGSRLTVL.